Given below is one T cell receptor beta chain in context. Its antigen is undetermined. The sample is drawn from a study of shared clonotypes between healthy human individuals. The study enrolled healthy HIV-negative adults without recent acute infections or vaccinations as donors. Every donor was a Caucasian adult from Nashville, Tennessee. Points from the study as a whole: Clonotypes not shared had lower generation probabilities than those common to all four donors.

The repertoire was sequenced with immunoSEQ multiplex PCR; TCRdb's copy has only in-frame clones and lacks some. The table has about 1.5 million clones, around 97% seen once. The sequenced sample consisted of naive CD4+ T cells sorted from blood. Subset here: CD45RA+ positively selected. The TCR comes from a man aged 25 to 45 in good health.

The CDR3 region has the DNA TGTGCCAGCAGCGTAGGCCAGCAGAACACTGAAGCTTTCTTT. This translates into CASSVGQQNTEAFF. V is TRBV9 and J is TRBJ1-1, with D hard to call. CDR3 length: 14 residues. Germline-derived CDR1 and CDR2 are SGDLS and YYNGEE. V was cut by 0 bases and J by 1 base, with 7 bases left in between.